The next 15 T cell receptor beta chains were all read from a single sample in a study of T cell repertoires in cytomegalovirus infection. TCRdb passed the reads through MiXCR, listing each CDR3 protein once. This sample has fewer than 700,000 distinct CDR3 sequences, with 20% to 25% found just once. Input material: CD8+ T cells from PBMCs. The source is a human donor in good health (CMV status not recorded). Some clones in this sample may be carry-over from other donors' samples.

The CDR3 DNA follows: TGTGCCAGCAGCGGGGACACCAGAGAAGCTTTCTTT. Protein product: CASSGDTREAFF. The chain employs TRBV7-9 and TRBJ1-1, with a tentative D call TRBD1 (6 bases). V shed 5 bases and J shed 8 bases, with 12 bases lying between them. The CDR3 consists of 12 residues. Germline CDR1 reads SEHNR; CDR2 reads FQNEAQ (reference sequence). The whole variable domain, filled in from reference TRBV7-9 and TRBJ1-1, reads DTGVSQNPRHKITKRGQNVTFRCDPISEHNRLYWYRQTLGQGPEFLTYFQNEAQLEKSRLLSDRFSAERPKGSFSTLEIQRTEQGDSAMYLCASSGDTREAFFGQGTRLTVV.

This chain links TRBV7-9 with TRBJ2-2; either TRBD1 or TRBD2 may fit D (5 bases each). CDR1 and CDR2 from the germline V gene are SEHNR and FQNEAQ (reference sequence). The CDR3 consists of 14 residues. With 8 bases removed from V and 2 bases from J, the gap between germline ends came to 12 bases. The chain's CDR3 is CASPGTVNTGELFF. For the CDR3, the DNA is TGTGCCAGCCCTGGGACGGTCAACACCGGGGAGCTGTTTTTT.

This clonotype was seen ten or more times. The chain has TRBV6-2 or TRBV6-3 and TRBJ2-1; D is uncertain. The CDR3 spans 13 residues. Trimming took off 6 bases at V and 6 bases at J, with 12 bases between the two ends. Germline CDR1 is MNHEY and CDR2 is SVGEGT. The CDR3 here is CASRSVEPNEQFF. The CDR3 nucleotides are TGTGCCAGCAGAAGCGTAGAGCCCAATGAGCAGTTCTTC.

There are many counts of this clonotype. This chain joins TRBV7-9 and TRBJ2-2; D call uncertain. V was trimmed by 6 bases and J by 2 bases, leaving 13 bases between them. The CDR3 runs to 15 residues. Germline V CDR1 and CDR2: SEHNR, FQNEAQ (reference sequence). The CDR3: CASSPITQNTGELFF. The CDR3 DNA sequence: TGTGCCAGCAGTCCGATTACGCAAAACACCGGGGAGCTGTTTTTT.

This clonotype appeared many times. The J gene is TRBJ1-6, the V gene TRBV7-8; no reliable D call. Germline V CDR1 and CDR2: SGHVS, FQNEAQ. Trimming took off 1 base at V and 10 bases at J, with 20 bases between the two ends. The CDR3 covers 17 residues. Written as DNA, the CDR3 is TGTGCCAGCAGCTTAGAGGCAGGAGCATACCGAATCTCACCCCTCCACTTT. Protein product: CASSLEAGAYRISPLHF.

A few counts support this clonotype. The chain couples TRBV29-1 to TRBJ2-1; the D is unclear. Germline CDR1 reads SQVTM; CDR2 reads ANQGSEA. This CDR3 has 15 residues. V shed 2 bases and J shed 7 bases, with 18 bases lying between them. The CDR3 bases are TGCAGCGTTGAACCCCTTTATAGTCCAGATAATGAGCAGTTCTTC. Translation gives CSVEPLYSPDNEQFF.

This clonotype was recorded many times. The rearrangement links TRBV7-6 to TRBJ2-1; D is possibly TRBD1 (5 bases). Looked up from germline, CDR1 is SGHVS and CDR2 is FNYEAQ. The CDR3 sequence is 14 residues long. Trimming stripped 4 bases from V and 4 bases from J, with 11 bases between. In DNA, the CDR3 is TGTGCCAGCAGCTCCCCAGGGTTTTACAATGAGCAGTTCTTC. Amino acid sequence: CASSSPGFYNEQFF.

This chain's CDR3 is CASSYTGPRGEQFF. In DNA, the CDR3 is TGTGCCAGCAGTTACACGGGACCCCGGGGTGAGCAGTTCTTC. V and J are TRBV6-8 and TRBJ2-1; tentatively, D is TRBD1 or TRBD2 (5 bases each). In germline, CDR1 is MNHGY, CDR2 SAAAGT. The V end lost 2 bases, the J end lost 9 bases, and 14 bases lay between the germline ends. This CDR3 spans 14 amino acids.

About this clonotype: This CDR3 fails to terminate in the conserved phenylalanine or tryptophan, so it likely reflects a read error. No DNA is shown, since the ends of the CDR3 on it are uncertain; the CDR3 is the one TCRdb lists. The rearrangement joins TRBV23-1 to TRBJ2-3. TRBV23-1 is reported as an ORF; its role is uncertain. The CDR3 adds up to 8 amino acids, both ends counted. The chain's CDR3 is CASSHQQG.

This clonotype was seen many times. V and J are TRBV6-2 or TRBV6-3 and TRBJ1-6, with 7 nucleotides matching TRBD1. The V gene end was trimmed by 8 bases and the J gene end by 7 bases; junction bases not matched to a gene: 8. This CDR3 contains 14 residues. Germline V gives CDR1 MNHEY, CDR2 SVGEGT. DNA for the CDR3: TGTGCCAGCGGACTTGGGGGACAGAATTCACCCCTCCACTTT. Amino acids: CASGLGGQNSPLHF.

This clonotype showed up just a few times. The gene calls are TRBV6-6 and TRBJ2-3, with 9 bases lining up with TRBD2. This CDR3 contains 15 residues. J lost 2 bases, V lost 2 bases, and 2 bases had no gene match. Per the germline V gene, CDR1 is MNHNY and CDR2 is SVGAGI (reference sequence). This CDR3 is CASSYASGDTDTQYF. The CDR3 DNA follows: TGTGCCAGCAGTTACGCTAGCGGGGACACAGATACGCAGTATTTT.

This clonotype was found once. The genes are TRBV6-1 and TRBJ2-5; maybe TRBD1 (5 bases). The germline CDR1 and CDR2 sequences are MNHNS and SASEGT. V lost 0 bases, J lost 2 bases, and 10 bases lay in between. The CDR3 is 15 amino acids. Here the CDR3 DNA reads TGTGCCAGCAGTGAAGCGGTGACAGTACAAGAGACCCAGTACTTC. Translation gives CASSEAVTVQETQYF.

This clonotype was seen more than once but under ten times. This chain connects TRBV7-9 to TRBJ2-7; D not certain. Per germline, CDR1 SEHNR and CDR2 FQNEAQ (reference sequence). The CDR3 totals 14 residues. V lost 1 base and J 6 bases, leaving 13 bases between the germline ends. For the CDR3, the DNA is TGTGCCAGCAGCTTAGAAGGGCTCTTTGCCGAGCAGTACGTC. Its translation: CASSLEGLFAEQYV.

The chain couples TRBV6-5 to TRBJ2-7; a possible D gene is TRBD2 (5 bases). Per the germline V gene, CDR1 is MNHEY and CDR2 is SVGAGI. There are 13 residues in the CDR3. The V gene lost 6 bases and the J gene lost 4 bases, with 13 bases spanning the gap. CDR3 in amino acids: CASSPGLTYEQYV. CDR3 in DNA: TGTGCCAGCAGCCCTGGACTGACGTACGAGCAGTACGTC.

This clonotype was counted many times. The CDR3 sequence is CASSYSGGSTEAFF. CDR3 coding DNA: TGTGCCAGCAGTTACTCAGGTGGGAGCACTGAAGCTTTCTTT. This sequence joins TRBV6-5 and TRBJ1-1; D not resolved. The V gene lost 0 bases and the J gene lost 4 bases, with 9 bases spanning the gap. From germline, CDR1 is MNHEY and CDR2 SVGAGI. The CDR3 totals 14 residues.